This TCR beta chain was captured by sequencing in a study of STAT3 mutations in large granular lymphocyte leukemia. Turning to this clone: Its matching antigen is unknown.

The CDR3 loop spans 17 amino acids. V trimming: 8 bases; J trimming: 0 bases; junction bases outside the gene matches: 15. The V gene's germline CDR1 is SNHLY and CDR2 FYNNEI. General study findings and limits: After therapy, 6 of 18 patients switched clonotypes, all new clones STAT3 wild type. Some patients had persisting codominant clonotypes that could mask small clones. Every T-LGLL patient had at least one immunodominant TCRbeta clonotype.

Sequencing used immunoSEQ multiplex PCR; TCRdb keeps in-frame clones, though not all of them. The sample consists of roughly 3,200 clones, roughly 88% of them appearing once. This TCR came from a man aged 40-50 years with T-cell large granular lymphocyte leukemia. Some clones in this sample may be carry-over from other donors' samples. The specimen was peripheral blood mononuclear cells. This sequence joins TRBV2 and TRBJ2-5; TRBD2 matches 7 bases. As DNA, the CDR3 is TGTGCCAGCGGGGGGGGTTGGAGGGGAGCGTACCAAGAGACCCAGTACTTC. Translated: CASGGGWRGAYQETQYF.